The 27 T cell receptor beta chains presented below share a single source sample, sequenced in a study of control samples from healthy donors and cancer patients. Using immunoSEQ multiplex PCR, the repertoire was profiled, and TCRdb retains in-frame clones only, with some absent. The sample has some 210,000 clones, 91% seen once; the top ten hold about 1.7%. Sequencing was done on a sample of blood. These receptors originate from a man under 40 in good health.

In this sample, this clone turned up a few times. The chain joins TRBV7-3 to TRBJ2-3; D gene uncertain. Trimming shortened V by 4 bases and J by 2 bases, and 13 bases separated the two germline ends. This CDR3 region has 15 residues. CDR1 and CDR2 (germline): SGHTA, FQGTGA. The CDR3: CASSSKLGSTDTQYF. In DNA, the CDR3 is TGTGCCAGCAGCTCCAAACTGGGGTCCACAGATACGCAGTATTTT.

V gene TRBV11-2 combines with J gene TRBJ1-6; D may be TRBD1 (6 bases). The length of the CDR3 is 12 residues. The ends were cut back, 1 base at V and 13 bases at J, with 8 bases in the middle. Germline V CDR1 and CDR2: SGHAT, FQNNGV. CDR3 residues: CASSLAGQPLHF. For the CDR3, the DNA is TGTGCCAGCAGCTTAGCAGGACAGCCCCTCCACTTT.

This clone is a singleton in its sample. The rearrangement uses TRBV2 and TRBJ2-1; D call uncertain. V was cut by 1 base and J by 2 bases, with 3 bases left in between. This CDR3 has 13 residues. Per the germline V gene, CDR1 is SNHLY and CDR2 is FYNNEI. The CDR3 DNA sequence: TGTGCCAGCAGTGAAGAGGCCTACAATGAGCAGTTCTTC. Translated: CASSEEAYNEQFF.

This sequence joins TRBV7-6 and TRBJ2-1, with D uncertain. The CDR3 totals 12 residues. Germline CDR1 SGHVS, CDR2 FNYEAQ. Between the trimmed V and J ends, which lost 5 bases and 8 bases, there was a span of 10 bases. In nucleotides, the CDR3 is TGTGCCAGCAGCCCCGAGGCCTATGAGCAGTTCTTC. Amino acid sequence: CASSPEAYEQFF.

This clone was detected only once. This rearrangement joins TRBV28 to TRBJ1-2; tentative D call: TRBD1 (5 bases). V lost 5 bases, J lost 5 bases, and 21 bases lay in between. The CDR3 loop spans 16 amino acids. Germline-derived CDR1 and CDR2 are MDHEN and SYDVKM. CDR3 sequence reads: CASSGQGLPVGYGYTF. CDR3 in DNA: TGTGCCAGCAGTGGCCAGGGACTGCCAGTGGGATATGGCTACACCTTC.

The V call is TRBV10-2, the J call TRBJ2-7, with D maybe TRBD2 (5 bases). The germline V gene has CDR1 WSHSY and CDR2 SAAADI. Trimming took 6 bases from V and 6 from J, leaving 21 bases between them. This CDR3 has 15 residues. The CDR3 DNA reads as TGCGCCAGCAGGCCCCCTAGCCCCTCCGCATCCGAGCAGTACTTC. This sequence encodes CASRPPSPSASEQYF.

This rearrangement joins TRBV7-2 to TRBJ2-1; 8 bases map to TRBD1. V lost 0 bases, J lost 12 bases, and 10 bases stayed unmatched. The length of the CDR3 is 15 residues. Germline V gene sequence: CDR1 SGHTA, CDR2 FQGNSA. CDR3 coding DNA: TGTGCCAGCAGCTTAGCTGGGGACAGGTCGAGGGGGCAGTTCTTC. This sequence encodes CASSLAGDRSRGQFF. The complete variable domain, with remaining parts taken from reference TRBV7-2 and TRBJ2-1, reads GAGVSQSPSNKVTEKGKDVELRCDPISGHTALYWYRQSLGQGLEFLIYFQGNSAPDKSGLPSDRFSAERTGGSVSTLTIQRTQQEDSAVYLCASSLAGDRSRGQFFGPGTRLTVL.

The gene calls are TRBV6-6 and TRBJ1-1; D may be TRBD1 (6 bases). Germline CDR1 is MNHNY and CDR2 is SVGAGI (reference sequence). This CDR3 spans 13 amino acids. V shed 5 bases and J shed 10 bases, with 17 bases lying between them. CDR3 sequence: CASSTYRARGAFF. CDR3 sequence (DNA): TGTGCCAGCAGTACATACAGGGCGAGAGGAGCTTTCTTT.

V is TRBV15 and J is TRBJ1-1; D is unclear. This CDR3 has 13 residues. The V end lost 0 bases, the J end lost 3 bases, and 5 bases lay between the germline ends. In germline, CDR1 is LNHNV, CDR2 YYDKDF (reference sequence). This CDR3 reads CATSRDHDTEAFF. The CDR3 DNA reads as TGTGCCACCAGCAGAGATCACGACACTGAAGCTTTCTTT. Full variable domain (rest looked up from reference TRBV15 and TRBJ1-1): DAMVIQNPRYQVTQFGKPVTLSCSQTLNHNVMYWYQQKSSQAPKLLFHYYDKDFNNEADTPDNFQSRRPNTSFCFLDIRSPGLGDTAMYLCATSRDHDTEAFFGQGTRLTVV.

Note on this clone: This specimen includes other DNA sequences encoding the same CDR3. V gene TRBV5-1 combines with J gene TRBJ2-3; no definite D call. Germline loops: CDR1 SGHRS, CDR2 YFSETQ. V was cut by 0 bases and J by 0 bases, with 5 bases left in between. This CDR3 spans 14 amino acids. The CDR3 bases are TGCGCCAGCAGCTTGGCTAGTAGCACAGATACGCAGTATTTT. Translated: CASSLASSTDTQYF. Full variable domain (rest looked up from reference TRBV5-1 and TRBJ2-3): KAGVTQTPRYLIKTRGQQVTLSCSPISGHRSVSWYQQTPGQGLQFLFEYFSETQRNKGNFPGRFSGRQFSNSRSEMNVSTLELGDSALYLCASSLASSTDTQYFGPGTRLTVL.

CDR3 residues: CASRPSGANVLTF. In DNA form, the CDR3 reads TGTGCCAGTAGGCCCTCGGGGGCCAACGTCCTGACTTTC. The chain links TRBV19 to TRBJ2-6, with D unresolved. V shed 6 bases and J shed 4 bases, with 7 bases lying between them. Germline V gives CDR1 LNHDA, CDR2 SQIVND (reference sequence). The CDR3 length is 13 residues.

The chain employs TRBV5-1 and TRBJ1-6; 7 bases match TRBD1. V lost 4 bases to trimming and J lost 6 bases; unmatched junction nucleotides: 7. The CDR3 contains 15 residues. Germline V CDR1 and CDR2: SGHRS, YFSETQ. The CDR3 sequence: CASSDGQVFNSPLHF. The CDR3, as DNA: TGCGCCAGCAGCGACGGACAGGTTTTTAATTCACCCCTCCACTTT.

The CDR3 is CASSLSGGHQPQHF. CDR3 sequence (DNA): TGTGCCAGCAGCTTATCAGGGGGCCATCAGCCCCAGCATTTT. The chain joins TRBV7-8 to TRBJ1-5; 8 nucleotides match TRBD1. With 2 bases clipped from V and 5 bases from J, the junction kept 2 bases outside the gene matches. Germline CDR1 SGHVS, CDR2 FQNEAQ. This CDR3 comprises 14 residues. The full variable domain, completed using reference TRBV7-8 and TRBJ1-5, is GAGVSQSPRYKVAKRGQDVALRCDPISGHVSLFWYQQALGQGPEFLTYFQNEAQLDKSGLPSDRFFAERPEGSVSTLKIQRTQQEDSAVYLCASSLSGGHQPQHFGDGTRLSIL.

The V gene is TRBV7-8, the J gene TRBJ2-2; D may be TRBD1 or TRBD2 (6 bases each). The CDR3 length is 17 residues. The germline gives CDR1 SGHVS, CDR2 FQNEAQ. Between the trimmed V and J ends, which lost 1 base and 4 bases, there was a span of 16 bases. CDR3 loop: CASSLDFRGRLTGELFF. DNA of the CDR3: TGTGCCAGCAGCTTAGATTTTCGGGGGCGCCTCACCGGGGAGCTGTTTTTT.

In DNA form, the CDR3 reads TGCAGCGTGGGCCGGGGCACCGACCATGGCTACACCTTC. Translation gives CSVGRGTDHGYTF. V gene TRBV29-1 combines with J gene TRBJ1-2; maybe TRBD1 (5 bases). CDR3 length: 13 residues. Germline V CDR1 and CDR2: SQVTM, ANQGSEA. V was clipped by 6 bases and J by 6 bases, with 17 bases between them.

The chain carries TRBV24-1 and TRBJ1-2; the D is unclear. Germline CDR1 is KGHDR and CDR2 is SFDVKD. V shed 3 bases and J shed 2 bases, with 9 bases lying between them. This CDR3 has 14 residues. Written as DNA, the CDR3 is TGTGCCACCAGTGATCCAGGACGGAACTATGGCTACACCTTC. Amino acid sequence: CATSDPGRNYGYTF.

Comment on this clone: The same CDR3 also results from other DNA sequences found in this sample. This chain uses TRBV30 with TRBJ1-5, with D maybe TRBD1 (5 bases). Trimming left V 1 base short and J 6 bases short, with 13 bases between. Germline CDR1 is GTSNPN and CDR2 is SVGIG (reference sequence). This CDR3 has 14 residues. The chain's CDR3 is CAWSGRGAGQPQHF. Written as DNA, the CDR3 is TGTGCCTGGAGTGGAAGGGGCGCGGGTCAGCCCCAGCATTTT.

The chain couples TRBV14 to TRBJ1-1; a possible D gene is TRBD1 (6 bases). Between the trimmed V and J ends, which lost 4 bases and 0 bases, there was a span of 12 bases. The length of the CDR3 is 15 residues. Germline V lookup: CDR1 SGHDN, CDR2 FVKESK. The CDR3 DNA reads TGTGCCAGCAGCCGGCCGGGACACTTGAACACTGAAGCTTTCTTT. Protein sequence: CASSRPGHLNTEAFF.

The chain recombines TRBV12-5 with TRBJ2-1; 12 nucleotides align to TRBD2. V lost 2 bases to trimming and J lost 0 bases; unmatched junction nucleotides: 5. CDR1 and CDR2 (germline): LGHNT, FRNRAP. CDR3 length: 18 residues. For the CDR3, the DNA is TGTGCTAGTGGTTTGTCGCGGACTAGCGGGGACTCCTACAATGAGCAGTTCTTC. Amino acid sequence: CASGLSRTSGDSYNEQFF.

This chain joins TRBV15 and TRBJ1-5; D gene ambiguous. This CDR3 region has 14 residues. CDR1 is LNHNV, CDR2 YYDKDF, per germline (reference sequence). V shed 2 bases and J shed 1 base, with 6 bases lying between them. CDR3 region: CATSRLGSNQPQHF. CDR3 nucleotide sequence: TGTGCCACCAGCAGACTGGGAAGCAATCAGCCCCAGCATTTT.

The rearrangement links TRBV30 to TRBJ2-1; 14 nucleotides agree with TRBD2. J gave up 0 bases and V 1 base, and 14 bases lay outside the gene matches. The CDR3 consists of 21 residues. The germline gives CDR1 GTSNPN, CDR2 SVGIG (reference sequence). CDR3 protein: CAWSAGTSGGPTKISYNEQFF. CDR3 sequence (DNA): TGTGCCTGGAGTGCTGGGACTAGCGGGGGTCCAACCAAAATCTCCTACAATGAGCAGTTCTTC.

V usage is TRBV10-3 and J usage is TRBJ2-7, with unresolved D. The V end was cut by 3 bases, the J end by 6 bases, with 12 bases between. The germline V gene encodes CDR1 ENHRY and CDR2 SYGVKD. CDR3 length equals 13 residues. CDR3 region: CAISDGPTLEQYF. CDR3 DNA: TGTGCCATCAGTGACGGACCAACCCTCGAGCAGTACTTC.

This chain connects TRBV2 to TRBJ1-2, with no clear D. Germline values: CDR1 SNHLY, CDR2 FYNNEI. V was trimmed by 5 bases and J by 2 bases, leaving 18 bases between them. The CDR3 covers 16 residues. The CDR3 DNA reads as TGTGCCAGCAGTCCCCCGGACCTCTCGGCAAACTATGGCTACACCTTC. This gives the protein CASSPPDLSANYGYTF. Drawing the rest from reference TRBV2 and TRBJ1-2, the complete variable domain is EPEVTQTPSHQVTQMGQEVILRCVPISNHLYFYWYRQILGQKVEFLVSFYNNEISEKSEIFDDQFSVERPDGSNFTLKIRSTKLEDSAMYFCASSPPDLSANYGYTFGSGTRLTVV.

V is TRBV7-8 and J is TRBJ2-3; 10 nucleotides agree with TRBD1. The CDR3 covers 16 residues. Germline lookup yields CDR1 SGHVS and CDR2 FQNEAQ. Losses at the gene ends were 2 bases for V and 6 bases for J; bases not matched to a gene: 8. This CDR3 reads CASSLRDRGGSDTQYF. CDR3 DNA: TGTGCCAGCAGCTTAAGGGACAGGGGAGGGTCCGATACGCAGTATTTT. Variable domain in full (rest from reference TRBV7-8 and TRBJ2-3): GAGVSQSPRYKVAKRGQDVALRCDPISGHVSLFWYQQALGQGPEFLTYFQNEAQLDKSGLPSDRFFAERPEGSVSTLKIQRTQQEDSAVYLCASSLRDRGGSDTQYFGPGTRLTVL.

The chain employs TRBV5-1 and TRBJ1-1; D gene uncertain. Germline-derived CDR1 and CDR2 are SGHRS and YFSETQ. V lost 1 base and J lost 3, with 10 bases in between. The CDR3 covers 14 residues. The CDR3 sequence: CASSLTLRHTEAFF. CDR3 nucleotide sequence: TGCGCCAGCAGCTTGACTCTACGGCACACTGAAGCTTTCTTT. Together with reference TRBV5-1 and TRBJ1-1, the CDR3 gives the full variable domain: KAGVTQTPRYLIKTRGQQVTLSCSPISGHRSVSWYQQTPGQGLQFLFEYFSETQRNKGNFPGRFSGRQFSNSRSEMNVSTLELGDSALYLCASSLTLRHTEAFFGQGTRLTVV.

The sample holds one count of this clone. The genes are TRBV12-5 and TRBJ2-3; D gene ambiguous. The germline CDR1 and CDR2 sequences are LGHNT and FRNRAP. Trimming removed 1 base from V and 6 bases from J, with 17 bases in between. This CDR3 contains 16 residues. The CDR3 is CASGLGASTAGDTQYF. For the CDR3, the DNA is TGTGCTAGTGGTTTGGGAGCCTCAACTGCAGGCGATACGCAGTATTTT. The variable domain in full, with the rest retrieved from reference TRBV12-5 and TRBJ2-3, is DARVTQTPRHKVTEMGQEVTMRCQPILGHNTVFWYRQTMMQGLELLAYFRNRAPLDDSGMPKDRFSAEMPDATLATLKIQPSEPRDSAVYFCASGLGASTAGDTQYFGPGTRLTVL.

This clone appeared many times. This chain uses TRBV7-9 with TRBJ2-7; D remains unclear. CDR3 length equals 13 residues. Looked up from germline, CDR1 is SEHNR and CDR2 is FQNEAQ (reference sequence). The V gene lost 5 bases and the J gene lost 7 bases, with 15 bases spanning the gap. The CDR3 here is CASSPRGPEEQYF. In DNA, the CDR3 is TGTGCCAGCAGCCCCCGCGGACCTGAAGAGCAGTACTTC.